This T cell receptor (beta chain) was profiled in a study of cytotoxic CD8 clonotypes in ibrutinib-treated CLL. The repertoire was sequenced with immunoSEQ multiplex PCR; TCRdb's copy has only in-frame clones and lacks some. This table has hundreds of thousands of clones, 70% appearing once. The CDR3 contains 11 residues. V lost 2 bases and J 9 bases, leaving 8 bases between the germline ends. Per germline, CDR1 GTSNPN and CDR2 SVGIG (reference sequence). This specimen consisted of PBMCs, obtained after 24 months of ibrutinib treatment. The rearrangement links TRBV30 to TRBJ2-1; D is ambiguous. This TCR was sampled from a human donor with chronic lymphocytic leukemia. The CDR3 loop reads CAWSMVGEQFF. The CDR3 coding sequence is TGTGCCTGGAGTATGGTGGGTGAGCAGTTCTTC.